The entry below describes one T cell receptor (beta chain). Its cognate antigen has yet to be identified. No quality values exist for individual bases; no much larger clone is one base distant. The data were obtained in a study of chemoradiotherapy in HPV16-positive cancers (dated 2022 in TCRdb). As for the study more broadly: Candidate HPV-specific T-cell clones and common TCR motifs were defined by functional T-cell assays performed on cells from two HPV16-positive patients. Whether T-cell immunity against the HPV oncoproteins E6 and E7 changes during chemoradiotherapy and whether survival is affected by this immunity were examined in the study. TCR repertoires from under 90 patients with HPV-related cancers were then used to track the candidate HPV-specific TCRs and motifs. General findings and caveats noted by the study authors: Expansion of candidate HPV-specific clones and E7-related TCR motifs was observed in the tumor microenvironment during treatment, whereas no such expansion was observed for non-HPV-specific T cells. The functional definition of HPV-specific T cells was derived from only a couple of HPV16-positive patients, and the survival association was reported for HPV16-positive patients. Among HPV16-positive patients, expansion of HPV-responsive T cells during chemoradiotherapy was associated with better recurrence-free survival.

Repertoires were sampled repeatedly over the course of chemoradiotherapy, so clonal expansion could be followed in the tumor microenvironment. The V and J ends are trimmed by 4 bases and 2 bases, leaving 8 bases between them. CDR1 and CDR2, looked up from the germline V gene (reference sequence), are WNHNN and SYGVQD. From the cysteine through the phenylalanine, the CDR3 covers 14 amino acids. Just the 42-base CDR3 DNA is kept, in frame starting at base 1. The method was the immunoSEQ multiplex PCR assay. Drawn from immuneACCESS, this table holds only the in-frame rearrangements with V and J called that TCRdb kept. Clones are partly lost; checked studies trace under half to an unresolved V gene and leave the rest unexplained. Counted in this sample were nearly 5,000 clones; approximately 95% of them appeared once. 3% to 4% of the sample comes from the top ten.

Here the sequenced sample was tumor tissue, taken from a patient who underwent chemoradiotherapy. This clonotype was obtained from a human donor with HPV-associated anogenital cancer. The chain is assembled from TRBV10-1 and TRBJ2-2, with no D gene named confidently. The DNA sequence is given as TGCGCCAGCAGTGTCTCGCTTAACACCGGGGAGCTGTTTTTT. The translation is CASSVSLNTGELFF.